This T cell receptor (beta chain) comes out of a study of T cells in Graves' hyperthyroidism and ophthalmopathy. This clonotype was detected many times. What it binds is unknown. Thyroid ultrasound, orbital computed tomography, clinical symptoms, and serum thyroxine and TRAb underpinned diagnoses. Template material for amplifying TCR beta CDR3 regions consisted of RNA transcripts. The primer set for the first-round RT-PCR of the TCR CDR3 was HTBI. One entry per CDR3 protein, called by TCRdb with MiXCR from the multiplex PCR reads. In the table there are approximately 370,000 distinct CDR3 sequences, approximately 18% of which are singletons. General study results and limits: Separation of ophthalmopathy from stable hyperthyroidism was achieved by a 13 V-J model.

The sequence came from a woman aged 25 to 45 with Graves' hyperthyroidism that later progressed to Graves' ophthalmopathy. Sample: blood.

CDR3 residues: CASSPSGSYEQYF. The CDR3 bases are TGTGCCAGCAGTCCTAGCGGGAGCTACGAGCAGTACTTC. The rearrangement joins TRBV12-3 or TRBV12-4 to TRBJ2-7; TRBD2 aligns across 10 bases. This CDR3 has 13 amino acids. The V and J ends lost 5 bases and 3 bases, in that order; junction bases with no gene match: 1.